The source of this TCR beta chain is a study of blood T cell repertoires in COVID-19. The overall study: COVID-19 samples, acute and convalescent, were from the United States, Italy and Spain. The cDNA or gDNA used as material had been derived from T cells, B-cell-depleted T cells, or PBMCs.

Authors' analysis steps: Amplification with reference gene primers provided the estimates of nucleated cell counts. Method: immunoSEQ multiplex PCR; TCRdb's copy keeps in-frame clones and lacks some. V, J and clone size derive from that table, while D and trimming were established from the DNA sequence. The sample lists tens of thousands of clones; 86% were seen once. This CDR3 region has 16 residues. V was clipped by 1 base and J by 4 bases; unmatched bases: 6. Germline values: CDR1 SGHDT, CDR2 YYEEEE. The sequence derives from a human donor with active COVID-19. The donor label of this sample is uncertain. The sample was peripheral blood. The genes are TRBV5-6 and TRBJ2-4, with TRBD2 matching 9 bases. CDR3 amino acids: CASSLFGLAGKNIQYF. The CDR3 DNA reads TGTGCCAGCAGCTTGTTCGGGCTAGCGGGGAAAAACATTCAGTACTTC. Complete variable domain (other parts from reference TRBV5-6 and TRBJ2-4): DAGVTQSPTHLIKTRGQQVTLRCSPKSGHDTVSWYQQALGQGPQFIFQYYEEEERQRGNFPDRFSGHQFPNYSSELNVNALLLGDSALYLCASSLFGLAGKNIQYFGAGTRLSVL.